This T cell receptor beta chain was identified in a study of beta chain features in type 1 diabetes. Study-level results: With patients and controls alike, PCR might favor shorter templates to an equal degree.

On this clone itself: Its antigen is currently unknown.

Isolated RNA was reverse transcribed in full, so expressed TCRB transcripts were sequenced. The assay was immunoSEQ multiplex PCR, and TCRdb's table has in-frame clones only and misses some. The sample holds about 620,000 clones; around 16% are singletons and the top ten take about 0.097%. Unmatched junction bases numbered 8, after V lost 4 bases and J lost 7 bases. Germline CDR1 is SGDLS and CDR2 is YYNGEE. The CDR3 runs 15 residues. Material for sequencing was naive CD4+ T cells from blood. This TCR came from a young man in good health. The rearrangement uses TRBV9 and TRBJ1-2, with TRBD1 matching 12 bases. The CDR3 DNA reads as TGTGCCAGCAGCCCGGGGACGGGACAGGGGGCTGGCTACACCTTC. This translates into CASSPGTGQGAGYTF.